These 11 T cell receptor beta chains were all obtained from the same sample, sequenced in a study of PD-1 blockade in classical Hodgkin lymphoma. Every patient was affected by relapse after autologous stem cell transplantation, while exposure to brentuximab vedotin was not uniform. Data came from immunoSEQ multiplex PCR; TCRdb stores just in-frame clones and leaves some out. This table has approximately 50,000 clones, about 88% appearing once. The sample was peripheral blood mononuclear cells (PBMCs), taken before the second cycle of nivolumab. Source of these receptors: a human donor with classical Hodgkin lymphoma.

This clone was recorded once. The V and J genes are TRBV5-1 and TRBJ1-1, with TRBD1 identical over 10 bases. This CDR3 is built from 14 residues. From germline, CDR1 is SGHRS and CDR2 YFSETQ. J gave up 4 bases and V 2 bases, and 2 bases lay outside the gene matches. The CDR3 is CASSFGDRGTEAFF. The CDR3 DNA sequence: TGCGCCAGCAGCTTTGGGGACAGGGGCACTGAAGCTTTCTTT.

The chain links TRBV6-5 to TRBJ1-1; possible D gene TRBD1, 5 bases. This CDR3 comprises 14 residues. Germline V lookup: CDR1 MNHEY, CDR2 SVGAGI. V was trimmed by 6 bases and J by 1 base, leaving 12 bases between them. CDR3 region: CASSREGQNTEAFF. The CDR3 DNA is TGTGCCAGCAGCCGGGAGGGGCAGAACACTGAAGCTTTCTTT.

This chain joins TRBV5-1 and TRBJ2-3; TRBD1 might be the D (6 bases). CDR1 and CDR2 from the germline V gene are SGHRS and YFSETQ. The CDR3 totals 16 residues. V lost 0 bases, J lost 0 bases, and 11 bases lay in between. The CDR3 coding sequence is TGCGCCAGCAGCTTGGGATTGACAGGAAGCACAGATACGCAGTATTTT. It codes for CASSLGLTGSTDTQYF.

The V gene is TRBV5-1, the J gene TRBJ2-1, with 7 positions matching TRBD1. The CDR3 has 14 amino acids. Germline V lookup: CDR1 SGHRS, CDR2 YFSETQ. With 3 bases clipped from V and 9 bases from J, the junction kept 9 bases outside the gene matches. The CDR3 spells CASSSPDRAGEQFF. The CDR3 DNA follows: TGCGCCAGCAGCTCTCCAGACAGGGCGGGTGAGCAGTTCTTC.

The gene calls are TRBV6-6 and TRBJ1-1; D possibly corresponds to TRBD1 (5 bases). The CDR3 extends over 16 amino acids. The V and J ends lost 5 bases and 1 base respectively, with 17 bases between them. Germline V gene data show CDR1 as MNHNY and CDR2 as SVGAGI (reference sequence). In DNA, the CDR3 is TGTGCCAGCAGTGCGCGGGACGAACTTGCGAACACTGAAGCTTTCTTT. It encodes CASSARDELANTEAFF.

The rearrangement joins TRBV19 to TRBJ1-2; D not certain. This CDR3 region has 14 residues. CDR1 is LNHDA and CDR2 is SQIVND in the germline V gene (reference sequence). Trimming pared 3 bases from V and 4 bases from J, leaving 12 bases between. In DNA form, the CDR3 reads TGTGCCAGTAGTATCGAACGGAGCTTCTATGGCTACACCTTC. Translating it yields CASSIERSFYGYTF.

The chain has TRBV28 and TRBJ1-4, with no clear D. Germline CDR1 reads MDHEN; CDR2 reads SYDVKM. The V end lost 10 bases, the J end lost 2 bases, and 11 bases lay between the germline ends. The CDR3 loop spans 13 amino acids. CDR3 DNA sequence: TGTGCCATTGGGCGCCCCACTAATGAAAAACTGTTTTTT. Translated, it gives CAIGRPTNEKLFF.

The rearrangement uses TRBV5-1 and TRBJ2-2; TRBD1 might be the D (5 bases). V lost 5 bases to trimming and J lost 3 bases, with 11 bases between them. The CDR3 totals 14 residues. The germline V gene encodes CDR1 SGHRS and CDR2 YFSETQ. CDR3 region: CASSQAGYTGELFF. In DNA, the CDR3 is TGCGCCAGCAGTCAGGCAGGGTACACCGGGGAGCTGTTTTTT.

The chain uses TRBV6-5 and TRBJ2-4, with D perhaps TRBD2 (6 bases). Germline CDR1 reads MNHEY; CDR2 reads SVGAGI. The V and J ends lost 6 bases and 1 base respectively, with 13 bases between them. The CDR3 runs 15 residues. In DNA, the CDR3 is TGTGCCAGCAGGCCCGCGGGACCCGCCAAAAACATTCAGTACTTC. This encodes CASRPAGPAKNIQYF.

This clone has more than one count but fewer than ten. The CDR3 loop reads CASSSPTYEQYF. The CDR3 bases are TGTGCCAGCAGCAGCCCGACCTACGAGCAGTACTTC. The J gene is TRBJ2-7, the V gene TRBV7-9; D is undetermined. The germline V and J ends were trimmed by 5 bases and 2 bases, with 7 bases remaining between them. The CDR3 extends over 12 amino acids. The germline CDR1 and CDR2 sequences are SEHNR and FQNEAQ (reference sequence).

The rearrangement uses TRBV28 and TRBJ1-2; D is uncertain. The V gene's germline CDR1 is MDHEN and CDR2 SYDVKM. This CDR3 region has 14 residues. V shed 5 bases and J shed 8 bases, with 18 bases lying between them. As DNA, the CDR3 is TGTGCCAGCAGTCCCCTATTTTACGGTAGCGGCTACACCTTC. Protein product: CASSPLFYGSGYTF.